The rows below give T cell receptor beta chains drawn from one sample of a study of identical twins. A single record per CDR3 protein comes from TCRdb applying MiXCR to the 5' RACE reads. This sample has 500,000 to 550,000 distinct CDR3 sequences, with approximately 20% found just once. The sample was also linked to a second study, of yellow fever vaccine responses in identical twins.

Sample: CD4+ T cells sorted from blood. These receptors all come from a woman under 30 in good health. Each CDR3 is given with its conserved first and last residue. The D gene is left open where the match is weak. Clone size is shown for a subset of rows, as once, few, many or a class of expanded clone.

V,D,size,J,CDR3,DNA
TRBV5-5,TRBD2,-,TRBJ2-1,CASSLDLAGGLDNEQFF,TGTGCCAGCAGCTTGGATTTAGCGGGAGGCCTAGACAATGAGCAGTTCTTC
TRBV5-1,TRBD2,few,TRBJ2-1,CASSLAGTSGNNEQFF,TGCGCCAGCAGCTTGGCAGGGACTAGCGGGAATAATGAGCAGTTCTTC
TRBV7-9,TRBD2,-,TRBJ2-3,CASSSSLAGRGTDTQYF,TGTGCCAGCAGCTCCAGTCTAGCGGGAAGGGGCACAGATACGCAGTATTTT
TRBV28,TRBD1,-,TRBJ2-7,CASSPLRAQGDYEQYF,TGTGCCAGCAGCCCCCTCAGGGCTCAGGGGGATTACGAGCAGTACTTC
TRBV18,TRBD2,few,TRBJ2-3,CASSPAGVTDTQYF,TGTGCCAGCTCACCAGCGGGGGTAACAGATACGCAGTATTTT
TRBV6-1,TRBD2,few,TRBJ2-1,CASSRLGRDEQFF,TGTGCCAGCAGTAGATTGGGGAGGGATGAGCAGTTCTTC
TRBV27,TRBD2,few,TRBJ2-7,CASSFNRASGIYEQYF,TGTGCCAGCAGCTTTAACCGGGCTAGCGGGATCTACGAGCAGTACTTC
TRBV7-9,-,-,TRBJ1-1,CAGPWVEAFF,TGTGCCGGCCCGTGGGTTGAAGCTTTCTTT
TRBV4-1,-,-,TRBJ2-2,CASSRLPGLLNTGELFF,TGCGCCAGCAGCCGCCTTCCGGGACTCCTGAACACCGGGGAGCTGTTTTTT
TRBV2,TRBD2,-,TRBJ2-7,CASSPLGLAGASEQYF,TGTGCCAGTAGTCCCCTAGGACTAGCGGGAGCTTCCGAGCAGTACTTC
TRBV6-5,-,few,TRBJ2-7,CASSYQQQTLPEQYF,TGTGCCAGCAGTTACCAACAACAAACCCTCCCCGAGCAGTACTTC
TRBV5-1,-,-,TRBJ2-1,CASSLGHAFYNEQFF,TGCGCCAGCAGCTTGGGACACGCCTTTTACAATGAGCAGTTCTTC
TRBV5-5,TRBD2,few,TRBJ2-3,CASSADPGGDSDTQYF,TGTGCCAGCAGCGCGGACCCGGGAGGTGATTCAGATACGCAGTATTTT
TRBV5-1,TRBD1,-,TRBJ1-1,CASSYRDRNTEAFF,TGCGCCAGCAGCTACCGGGACAGGAACACTGAAGCTTTCTTT
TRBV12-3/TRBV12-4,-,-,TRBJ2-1,CASADFGNEQFF,TGTGCCAGCGCTGATTTTGGGAATGAGCAGTTCTTC
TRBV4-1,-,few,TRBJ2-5,CASSQAQSRTQETQYF,TGCGCCAGCAGCCAAGCCCAGAGTAGAACTCAAGAGACCCAGTACTTC
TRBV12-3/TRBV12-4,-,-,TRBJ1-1,CASSFTGRVTEAFF,TGTGCCAGCAGTTTCACAGGGAGGGTCACTGAAGCTTTCTTT
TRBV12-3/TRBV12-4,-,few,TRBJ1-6,CASRPQYNSPLHF,TGTGCCAGCAGGCCACAATATAATTCACCCCTCCACTTT